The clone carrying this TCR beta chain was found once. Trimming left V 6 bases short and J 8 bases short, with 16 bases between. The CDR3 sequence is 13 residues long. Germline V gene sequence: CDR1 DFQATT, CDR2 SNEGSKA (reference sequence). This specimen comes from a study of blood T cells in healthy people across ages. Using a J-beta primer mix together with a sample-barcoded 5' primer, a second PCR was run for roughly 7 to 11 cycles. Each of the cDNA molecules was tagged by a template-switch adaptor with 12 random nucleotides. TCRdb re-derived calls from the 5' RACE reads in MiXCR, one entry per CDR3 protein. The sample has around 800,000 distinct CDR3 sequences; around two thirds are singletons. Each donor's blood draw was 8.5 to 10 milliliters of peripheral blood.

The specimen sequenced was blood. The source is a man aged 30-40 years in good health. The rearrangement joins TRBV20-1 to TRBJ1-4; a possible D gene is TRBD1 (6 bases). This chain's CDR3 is CSAFRGGGEKLFF. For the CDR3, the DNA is TGCAGTGCGTTTCGGGGGGGCGGAGAAAAACTGTTTTTT.